The clone carrying this T cell receptor (beta chain) was counted at least ten times. This entry comes from a study of patients and donors after allogeneic stem cell transplantation. TCRdb re-analysed the RT-PCR reads in MiXCR, keeping a single row per CDR3 protein. The sample includes some 960,000 distinct CDR3 sequences, roughly 18% of them seen just once. Germline CDR1 reads SQVTM; CDR2 reads ANQGSEA. The CDR3 spans 13 residues. V was pared by 2 bases and J by 7 bases, with 12 bases between. The chain uses TRBV29-1 and TRBJ2-1; D call uncertain. The origin of this receptor is a human donor who was either an allogeneic HSCT recipient or a stem cell or donor lymphocyte infusion donor (not recorded which). It is not recorded whose cells these are; they may come from a transplant donor. The sample taken for sequencing was blood, either unsorted or a sorted T cell fraction (not recorded which). The CDR3 reads CSVERVVKNEQFF. The DNA of the CDR3 is TGCAGCGTTGAACGGGTAGTTAAGAATGAGCAGTTCTTC.